A selection of T cell receptor beta chains follows, all from one sample in a study of cytomegalovirus exposure and HLA in healthy donors. Data came from immunoSEQ multiplex PCR; TCRdb stores just in-frame clones and leaves some out. Among some 150,000 clones listed, about 71% were seen once. The source material was PBMCs. Source of these receptors: a woman aged 55 to 70 in good health and CMV-seropositive. The CDR3 runs from the conserved cysteine through the conserved F or W. Fields, in order: V gene, CDR3 length, J gene, D gene, clone size, CDR3 protein, CDR3 DNA. The D gene is left open where the match is weak. Clone size is shown for a subset of rows, as once, few, many or a class of expanded clone.

V: TRBV28; length: 13; J: TRBJ2-5; D: .; size: .; CDR3: CASSWAGQETQYF; DNA: TGTGCCAGCAGTTGGGCGGGGCAAGAGACCCAGTACTTC
V: TRBV2; length: 14; J: TRBJ2-5; D: .; size: few; CDR3: CASSVGLPQETQYF; DNA: TGTGCCAGCAGTGTGGGACTGCCACAAGAGACCCAGTACTTC
V: TRBV19; length: 12; J: TRBJ1-1; D: .; size: .; CDR3: CASSILPGEAFF; DNA: TGTGCCAGTAGTATCCTCCCCGGGGAAGCTTTCTTT
V: TRBV5-1; length: 15; J: TRBJ1-1; D: TRBD1; size: .; CDR3: CASSQTTGVNTEAFF; DNA: TGCGCCAGCAGCCAAACGACAGGGGTGAACACTGAAGCTTTCTTT
V: TRBV10-3; length: 15; J: TRBJ2-3; D: TRBD2; size: .; CDR3: CAISDGGRATDTQYF; DNA: TGTGCCATCAGTGACGGCGGGAGGGCCACAGATACGCAGTATTTT
V: TRBV7-9; length: 15; J: TRBJ2-3; D: .; size: .; CDR3: CASSLGSDYTDTQYF; DNA: TGTGCCAGCAGCTTAGGGTCGGACTACACAGATACGCAGTATTTT
V: TRBV10-2; length: 15; J: TRBJ2-7; D: .; size: .; CDR3: CASSGTTGRSYEQYF; DNA: TGCGCCAGCAGTGGTACAACAGGACGATCCTACGAGCAGTACTTC
V: TRBV28; length: 13; J: TRBJ2-1; D: .; size: .; CDR3: CASTDRGGDEQFF; DNA: TGTGCCAGCACCGATCGAGGGGGAGATGAGCAGTTCTTC
V: TRBV2; length: 14; J: TRBJ1-2; D: .; size: .; CDR3: CASSVAPGLYGYTF; DNA: TGTGCCAGCAGTGTTGCGCCAGGGCTTTATGGCTACACCTTC
V: TRBV25-1; length: 14; J: TRBJ2-3; D: TRBD2; size: .; CDR3: CASMAGGGTDTQYF; DNA: TGTGCCAGCATGGCGGGAGGAGGCACCGATACGCAGTATTTT
V: TRBV6-6; length: 16; J: TRBJ1-3; D: TRBD1; size: .; CDR3: CASSYFAGGSGNTIYF; DNA: TGTGCCAGCAGTTACTTTGCAGGGGGCTCTGGAAACACCATATATTTT
V: TRBV5-1; length: 14; J: TRBJ1-1; D: .; size: once; CDR3: CASSPLRGNTEAFF; DNA: TGCGCCAGCAGCCCCCTCCGGGGGAACACTGAAGCTTTCTTT
V: TRBV10-1; length: 15; J: TRBJ2-3; D: TRBD2; size: .; CDR3: CASSERGLAGDTQYF; DNA: TGCGCCAGCAGTGAGCGCGGACTAGCGGGAGATACGCAGTATTTT
V: TRBV6-5; length: 15; J: TRBJ2-5; D: TRBD1; size: .; CDR3: CASSYVQGVRETQYF; DNA: TGTGCCAGCAGTTACGTACAGGGGGTGCGGGAGACCCAGTACTTC
V: TRBV5-4; length: 15; J: TRBJ2-2; D: TRBD2; size: .; CDR3: CASSREVGSTGELFF; DNA: TGTGCCAGCAGCCGGGAGGTCGGAAGTACCGGGGAGCTGTTTTTT
V: TRBV19; length: 12; J: TRBJ1-2; D: .; size: .; CDR3: CASSMAGDGYTF; DNA: TGTGCCAGTAGTATGGCGGGAGATGGCTACACCTTC
V: TRBV7-9; length: 13; J: TRBJ1-2; D: TRBD1; size: few; CDR3: CASSPQGTGGHTF; DNA: TGTGCCAGCAGCCCCCAAGGGACAGGGGGCCACACCTTC
V: TRBV2; length: 15; J: TRBJ1-5; D: TRBD1; size: few; CDR3: CASRSTGTENQPQHF; DNA: TGTGCCAGCAGGAGTACCGGGACAGAAAATCAGCCCCAGCATTTT
V: TRBV12-5; length: 16; J: TRBJ1-4; D: TRBD1; size: .; CDR3: CASGLGTGRINEKLFF; DNA: TGTGCTAGTGGTTTGGGGACAGGACGAATTAATGAAAAACTGTTTTTT
V: TRBV19; length: 15; J: TRBJ2-7; D: .; size: .; CDR3: CASSIPGRDSYEQYF; DNA: TGTGCCAGTAGTATTCCGGGACGGGACTCTTACGAGCAGTACTTC
V: TRBV5-4; length: 15; J: TRBJ1-4; D: .; size: .; CDR3: CASSLMGAANEKLFF; DNA: TGTGCCAGCAGCTTGATGGGGGCAGCTAATGAAAAACTGTTTTTT
V: TRBV6-5; length: 14; J: TRBJ1-2; D: .; size: .; CDR3: CASSLDRIANGYTF; DNA: TGTGCCAGCAGTTTAGACAGGATTGCCAATGGCTACACCTTC
V: TRBV29-1; length: 14; J: TRBJ2-5; D: TRBD1; size: .; CDR3: CSGSRQGAGETQYF; DNA: TGCAGCGGGTCACGACAGGGGGCCGGAGAGACCCAGTACTTC
V: TRBV5-1; length: 13; J: TRBJ2-2; D: TRBD1; size: .; CDR3: CASRQGDTGELFF; DNA: TGCGCCAGCCGACAGGGGGACACCGGGGAGCTGTTTTTT
V: TRBV6-1; length: 17; J: TRBJ2-7; D: TRBD2; size: once; CDR3: CASSEIPGTSGGYEQYF; DNA: TGTGCCAGCAGTGAGATCCCCGGGACTAGCGGAGGGTACGAGCAGTACTTC
V: TRBV9; length: 15; J: TRBJ2-7; D: .; size: .; CDR3: CASSARSGPNYEQYF; DNA: TGTGCCAGCAGCGCCCGGAGCGGGCCCAACTACGAGCAGTACTTC
V: TRBV5-1; length: 15; J: TRBJ1-1; D: TRBD1; size: .; CDR3: CASSQGQGLVTEAFF; DNA: TGCGCCAGCAGCCAGGGACAGGGGTTAGTCACTGAAGCTTTCTTT
V: TRBV7-2; length: 13; J: TRBJ2-7; D: TRBD1; size: .; CDR3: CASSRDRAYEQYF; DNA: TGTGCCAGCAGCCGGGACAGGGCCTACGAGCAGTACTTC
V: TRBV30; length: 13; J: TRBJ1-2; D: TRBD1; size: .; CDR3: CAWTRRGNYGYTF; DNA: TGTGCCTGGACCCGCAGGGGGAACTATGGCTACACCTTC
V: TRBV21-1; length: 16; J: TRBJ2-5; D: .; size: .; CDR3: CASSKWGRTGRETQYF; DNA: TGTGCCAGCAGCAAATGGGGGAGGACAGGGAGGGAGACCCAGTACTTC